The 16 T cell receptor beta chains reported below all come from one sample, sequenced in a study of CD8 T cells in Susac syndrome. After extraction with the RNeasy kit, 0.5 to 1 ug of the RNA was reverse transcribed using random hexamers. TCRdb re-analysed the immunoSEQ multiplex PCR reads in MiXCR, keeping a single row per CDR3 protein. In the table there are 69,000 or so distinct CDR3 sequences, around 96% of which are singletons. The sequenced sample consisted of CD8+ T cells from PBMCs. The receptors originated from a human donor with multiple sclerosis.

CDR3 region: CASSWTVNTEAFF. The CDR3 DNA sequence: TGTGCCAGCAGCTGGACAGTTAACACTGAAGCTTTCTTT. This chain joins TRBV5-4 and TRBJ1-1; tentative D call: TRBD1 (6 bases). Looked up from germline, CDR1 is SGHNT and CDR2 is YYREEE (reference sequence). With 3 bases removed from V and 2 bases from J, the gap between germline ends came to 8 bases. The length of the CDR3 is 13 residues.

The chain is built from TRBV29-1 and TRBJ2-1; D is uncertain. Germline V gene sequence: CDR1 SQVTM, CDR2 ANQGSEA. This CDR3 has 11 residues. Trimming cost V 3 bases and J 8 bases, with 8 bases left between them. CDR3 loop: CSVDIVDEQFF. CDR3 DNA sequence: TGCAGCGTTGACATCGTAGATGAGCAGTTCTTC.

This chain connects TRBV7-9 to TRBJ2-2; TRBD2 agrees at 9 bases. Germline CDR1 and CDR2: SEHNR and FQNEAQ (reference sequence). Losses at the gene ends were 6 bases for V and 6 bases for J; bases not matched to a gene: 11. The CDR3 is made up of 16 amino acids. CDR3 DNA: TGTGCCAGCAGAACTACCGGGACTAGCCCCCCCGGGGAGCTGTTTTTT. Residues: CASRTTGTSPPGELFF. Complete variable domain (other parts from reference TRBV7-9 and TRBJ2-2): DTGVSQNPRHKITKRGQNVTFRCDPISEHNRLYWYRQTLGQGPEFLTYFQNEAQLEKSRLLSDRFSAERPKGSFSTLEIQRTEQGDSAMYLCASRTTGTSPPGELFFGEGSRLTVL.

The chain combines TRBV5-6 with TRBJ2-7; D not resolved. Germline V gene lookup returns CDR1 SGHDT and CDR2 YYEEEE. The CDR3 loop spans 12 amino acids. Trimming removed 4 bases at V and 6 bases at J, with 11 bases between. The CDR3 region has the DNA TGTGCCAGCAGCGCAGGATCGGGCGAGCAGTACTTC. Amino acids: CASSAGSGEQYF.

This chain uses TRBV15 with TRBJ2-7; D may be TRBD2 (7 bases). Trimming removed 6 bases from V and 5 bases from J, with 17 bases in between. Germline V lookup: CDR1 LNHNV, CDR2 YYDKDF (reference sequence). This CDR3 spans 14 amino acids. CDR3 DNA sequence: TGTGCCACCAGTCCACTCGTGGGGGGGCACGAGCAGTACTTC. This sequence encodes CATSPLVGGHEQYF. Together with reference TRBV15 and TRBJ2-7, the CDR3 gives the full variable domain: DAMVIQNPRYQVTQFGKPVTLSCSQTLNHNVMYWYQQKSSQAPKLLFHYYDKDFNNEADTPDNFQSRRPNTSFCFLDIRSPGLGDTAMYLCATSPLVGGHEQYFGPGTRLTVT.

This clonotype was detected once. The CDR3 loop reads CASSVGPAGNHEQYF. The CDR3, as DNA: TGTGCCAGCAGCGTAGGGCCAGCGGGGAACCACGAGCAGTACTTC. The rearrangement uses TRBV9 and TRBJ2-7, with TRBD2 matching 7 bases. This CDR3 contains 15 residues. V was pared by 0 bases and J by 5 bases, with 8 bases of the junction left unmatched. Germline lookup yields CDR1 SGDLS and CDR2 YYNGEE. Filled out from reference TRBV9 and TRBJ2-7, the complete variable domain reads DSGVTQTPKHLITATGQRVTLRCSPRSGDLSVYWYQQSLDQGLQFLIQYYNGEERAKGNILERFSAQQFPDLHSELNLSSLELGDSALYFCASSVGPAGNHEQYFGPGTRLTVT.

This chain joins TRBV12-1 and TRBJ2-7; TRBD2 was called by the table and not checked on the DNA. TRBV12-1 is a pseudogene. The CDR3 has 12 amino acids. The CDR3 DNA reads as TGTGCCAGCAGCACCGGGACTAGAAAACAGTACTTC. This sequence encodes CASSTGTRKQYF.

This rearrangement joins TRBV20-1 to TRBJ1-2; D remains ambiguous. Trimming removed 0 bases from V and 5 bases from J, with 10 bases in between. Looked up from germline, CDR1 is DFQATT and CDR2 is SNEGSKA (reference sequence). The CDR3 totals 13 residues. Here the CDR3 DNA reads TGCAGTGCTAGAGATATCGATTCTTATGGCTACACCTTC. Translation: CSARDIDSYGYTF.

J is TRBJ1-1 and V is TRBV28; maybe TRBD1 (6 bases). Germline-derived CDR1 and CDR2 are MDHEN and SYDVKM. The CDR3 contains 12 residues. V lost 6 bases and J lost 5, with 10 bases in between. The CDR3 nucleotides read TGTGCCAGCAGGGACACAGGGACTGAAGCTTTCTTT. Protein: CASRDTGTEAFF.

The V call is TRBV28, the J call TRBJ2-5; 7 bases match TRBD1. V lost 5 bases and J lost 5; bases outside the gene matches: 2. This CDR3 has 12 residues. In germline, CDR1 is MDHEN, CDR2 SYDVKM. The CDR3 loop reads CASSDRAETQYF. CDR3 nucleotide sequence: TGTGCCAGCAGTGACAGGGCCGAGACCCAGTACTTC.

The chain couples TRBV28 to TRBJ1-1; D gene ambiguous. With 5 bases removed from V and 1 base from J, the gap between germline ends came to 5 bases. In germline, CDR1 is MDHEN, CDR2 SYDVKM. The CDR3 has 12 amino acids. The CDR3 is CASSIQNTEAFF. The CDR3, as DNA: TGTGCCAGCAGTATCCAGAACACTGAAGCTTTCTTT. The entire variable domain, with the rest obtained from reference TRBV28 and TRBJ1-1, is as follows: DVKVTQSSRYLVKRTGEKVFLECVQDMDHENMFWYRQDPGLGLRLIYFSYDVKMKEKGDIPEGYSVSREKKERFSLILESASTNQTSMYLCASSIQNTEAFFGQGTRLTVV.

The genes are TRBV3-1 and TRBJ2-7; TRBD2 matches at 10 bases. With V trimmed by 5 bases and J by 5 bases, 6 bases remained unmatched. This CDR3 has 14 amino acids. Germline CDR1 reads LGHDT; CDR2 reads YNNKEL (reference sequence). The CDR3 nucleotides read TGTGCCAGCAGCGCGGGACTAGCGTCGAACGAGCAGTACTTC. Protein sequence: CASSAGLASNEQYF.

The V call is TRBV20-1, the J call TRBJ1-2; tentative D call: TRBD1 (6 bases). Trimming shortened V by 0 bases and J by 5 bases, and 13 bases separated the two germline ends. Germline loops: CDR1 DFQATT, CDR2 SNEGSKA (reference sequence). The CDR3 runs to 14 residues. CDR3 nucleotides: TGCAGTGCTAGAGACGCGGGGCAGGGGTATGGCTACACCTTC. It translates to CSARDAGQGYGYTF.

This sequence joins TRBV7-6 and TRBJ2-3; TRBD1 agrees at 9 bases. This CDR3 region has 16 residues. Germline trimming cut 2 bases from V and 2 bases from J; bases unmatched to any gene: 5. Germline V CDR1 and CDR2: SGHVS, FNYEAQ. CDR3 DNA sequence: TGTGCCAGCAGCTTAACGGGACAGGGACACACAGATACGCAGTATTTT. The encoded protein is CASSLTGQGHTDTQYF.

This CDR3 reads CSVVPSGSYEQYF. CDR3 in DNA: TGCAGCGTTGTTCCTAGCGGCTCCTACGAGCAGTACTTC. The rearrangement links TRBV29-1 to TRBJ2-7, with 7 bases matching TRBD2. Germline V gives CDR1 SQVTM, CDR2 ANQGSEA. This CDR3 has 13 residues. The ends lost 4 bases at V and 0 bases at J; junction bases unmatched: 3.

This rearrangement joins TRBV12-3 or TRBV12-4 to TRBJ2-7, with D uncertain. The CDR3 runs to 17 residues. Trimming shortened V by 5 bases and J by 2 bases, and 22 bases separated the two germline ends. The CDR3 spells CASSQLFWLGSPYEQYF. CDR3 DNA: TGTGCCAGCAGTCAACTTTTCTGGCTCGGTTCCCCCTACGAGCAGTACTTC.